This entry describes one T cell receptor beta chain. Its antigen is undetermined. These data belong to a study of cytomegalovirus exposure and HLA in healthy donors. The study, taken as a whole, reports: TRBV6-2, TRBV6-3 and some other V segments were unresolvable in 87-base-pair reads.

V lost 1 base and J lost 4, with 10 bases in between. CDR1 is SQVTM and CDR2 is ANQGSEA in the germline V gene. CDR3 length: 13 amino acids. Primers included in the PCR were 60 Vbeta and 13 Jbeta primers. The table came from immunoSEQ multiplex PCR; TCRdb's copy has only in-frame clones and leaves some out. The sample shows 150,000 to 160,000 clones, 70% to 80% of them seen only once. The donors were healthy bone marrow donors. The sample taken for sequencing was PBMCs. This receptor was identified in a man between 25 and 39 years old in good health and CMV-seronegative. The V call is TRBV29-1, the J call TRBJ1-2; no clear D gene. The CDR3 nucleotides read TGCAGCGTTGAAGGTACTCTCGCCTATGGCTACACCTTC. Its protein product is CSVEGTLAYGYTF.